This entry lists 26 T cell receptor beta chains sequenced from one sample in a study of blood T cell repertoires in COVID-19. Clones were read by immunoSEQ multiplex PCR, and TCRdb kept only the in-frame ones, dropping some. The data contain fewer than 250,000 clones, 83% of them singletons. Source material: peripheral blood. The receptors here all came from a woman in her forties or fifties with acute or convalescent COVID-19.

The rearrangement joins TRBV7-9 to TRBJ1-1; D not certain. Trimming left V 7 bases short and J 5 bases short, with 14 bases between. The CDR3 spans 13 residues. The V gene's germline CDR1 is SEHNR and CDR2 FQNEAQ (reference sequence). The CDR3 coding sequence is TGTGCCAGCACCCTGGCGGGTGGGACTGAAGCTTTCTTT. Amino acids: CASTLAGGTEAFF.

V usage is TRBV18 and J usage is TRBJ2-7; 12 bases align to TRBD1. Germline lookup yields CDR1 KGHSH and CDR2 LQKENI. The CDR3 totals 15 residues. V dropped 3 bases and J dropped 3; count of bases not matched to a gene: 3. The CDR3 is CASSPGQGAHYEQYF. CDR3 sequence (DNA): TGTGCCAGCTCACCGGGACAGGGGGCTCACTACGAGCAGTACTTC.

This sequence joins TRBV3-1 (or the pseudogene TRBV3-2) and TRBJ2-5, with 7 positions matching TRBD2. The CDR3 spans 14 residues. Germline assignment: CDR1 LGHDT and CDR2 YNNKEL (reference sequence). J lost 3 bases, V lost 5 bases, and 6 bases had no gene match. CDR3 sequence: CASSRRGSEETQYF. CDR3 DNA: TGTGCCAGCAGCAGGCGGGGGTCGGAAGAGACCCAGTACTTC.

The chain links TRBV29-1 to TRBJ2-3, with a tentative D call TRBD2 (6 bases). Germline V gene data show CDR1 as SQVTM and CDR2 as ANQGSEA. Trimming stripped 6 bases from V and 3 bases from J, with 13 bases between. This CDR3 spans 13 amino acids. The CDR3 here is CSVPAGLTDTQYF. The DNA of the CDR3 is TGCAGCGTACCAGCGGGTCTGACAGATACGCAGTATTTT.

This clone has just a few counts. The chain couples TRBV2 to TRBJ1-5, with 8 nucleotides matching TRBD1. The germline CDR1 and CDR2 sequences are SNHLY and FYNNEI. V dropped 7 bases and J dropped 2; count of bases not matched to a gene: 7. The CDR3 runs 15 residues. DNA of the CDR3: TGTGCCAGCAATGGGCAGGGGGCTGGCAATCAGCCCCAGCATTTT. It yields the protein CASNGQGAGNQPQHF. The variable domain in full, with the rest retrieved from reference TRBV2 and TRBJ1-5, is EPEVTQTPSHQVTQMGQEVILRCVPISNHLYFYWYRQILGQKVEFLVSFYNNEISEKSEIFDDQFSVERPDGSNFTLKIRSTKLEDSAMYFCASNGQGAGNQPQHFGDGTRLSIL.

The rearrangement joins TRBV6-1 to TRBJ2-5; perhaps TRBD1 as D (6 bases). Germline V gene data show CDR1 as MNHNS and CDR2 as SASEGT. The CDR3 spans 19 residues. V lost 2 bases and J 2 bases, leaving 24 bases between the germline ends. Written as DNA, the CDR3 is TGTGCCAGCAGTGAATCTCCAGCAACCTTTACAGGGATACAAGAGACCCAGTACTTC. It is translated as CASSESPATFTGIQETQYF.

This rearrangement joins TRBV7-2 to TRBJ2-2; D might be TRBD1 (6 bases). The CDR3 length is 13 residues. Germline assignment: CDR1 SGHTA and CDR2 FQGNSA. Trimming shortened V by 4 bases and J by 7 bases, and 10 bases separated the two germline ends. In DNA form, the CDR3 reads TGTGCCAGCAGCTACAGGGTTCGCGGGGAGCTGTTTTTT. Translating it yields CASSYRVRGELFF.

This chain links TRBV24-1 with TRBJ2-1; D uncertain. Germline V CDR1 and CDR2: KGHDR, SFDVKD. The germline V and J ends were trimmed by 5 bases and 6 bases, with 7 bases remaining between them. The CDR3 length is 12 residues. CDR3 loop: CATSGSSNEQFF. For the CDR3, the DNA is TGTGCCACCAGTGGCAGTTCCAATGAGCAGTTCTTC.

In this sample, this clone turned up once. This chain connects TRBV5-1 to TRBJ1-1, with a tentative D call TRBD1 (5 bases). Trimming removed 5 bases from V and 5 bases from J, with 13 bases in between. From germline, CDR1 is SGHRS and CDR2 YFSETQ. This CDR3 comprises 13 residues. The CDR3 sequence: CASSPGTSTEAFF. As DNA, the CDR3 is TGCGCCAGCAGTCCCGGGACTAGTACTGAAGCTTTCTTT.

The V gene is TRBV10-2, the J gene TRBJ2-1; 7 bases match TRBD1. Losses at the gene ends were 6 bases for V and 0 bases for J; bases not matched to a gene: 8. The CDR3 runs 16 residues. Germline V gene data show CDR1 as WSHSY and CDR2 as SAAADI. CDR3 nucleotides: TGCGCCAGCAGCACTCACAGGGGAAGCTCCTACAATGAGCAGTTCTTC. Translating it yields CASSTHRGSSYNEQFF.

This chain joins TRBV28 and TRBJ1-2; D unclear. Looked up from germline, CDR1 is MDHEN and CDR2 is SYDVKM. The CDR3 extends over 14 amino acids. Deletions cut 2 bases from V and 5 bases from J, with 12 bases between. CDR3 DNA: TGTGCCAGCAGTTTAGCCAACCCCTATTATGGCTACACCTTC. Its protein is CASSLANPYYGYTF.

CDR3 residues: CASSYGLAGGPKPNEQYF. The CDR3 DNA is TGCGCCAGCAGCTACGGACTAGCGGGAGGGCCCAAGCCTAACGAGCAGTACTTC. V usage is TRBV5-1 and J usage is TRBJ2-7, with 15 bases that match TRBD2. CDR3 length equals 18 residues. Germline V gene sequence: CDR1 SGHRS, CDR2 YFSETQ. V was pared by 3 bases and J by 5 bases, with 12 bases of the junction left unmatched.

The chain combines TRBV7-2 with TRBJ2-3; TRBD2 matches at 7 bases. The CDR3 totals 17 residues. The V gene's germline CDR1 is SGHTA and CDR2 FQGNSA. With 6 bases clipped from V and 2 bases from J, the junction kept 14 bases outside the gene matches. CDR3 nucleotide sequence: TGTGCCAGCAGGACTTGGTGGGGGGGAGAGGTCACAGATACGCAGTATTTT. Its protein product is CASRTWWGGEVTDTQYF.

This rearrangement joins TRBV11-3 to TRBJ2-3; the match to TRBD2 covers 7 bases. Germline V gene lookup returns CDR1 SGHNT and CDR2 YENEEA. The CDR3 runs 17 residues. J lost 1 base, V lost 4 bases, and 11 bases had no gene match. CDR3 DNA sequence: TGTGCCAGCAGCTCTGGACTAGGACTGGGGGGCACAGATACGCAGTATTTT. Amino acids: CASSSGLGLGGTDTQYF.

The rearrangement links TRBV2 to TRBJ2-7, with D perhaps TRBD1 (6 bases). The length of the CDR3 is 15 residues. The V and J ends lost 6 bases and 2 bases respectively, with 17 bases between them. Germline CDR1 reads SNHLY; CDR2 reads FYNNEI. The CDR3 is CASRALQGGTYEQYF. CDR3 nucleotide sequence: TGTGCCAGCAGAGCCCTACAGGGCGGTACCTACGAGCAGTACTTC.

The chain has TRBV7-2 and TRBJ2-7, with 10 positions matching TRBD1. This CDR3 contains 14 residues. V trimming: 4 bases; J trimming: 6 bases; junction bases outside the gene matches: 6. In germline, CDR1 is SGHTA, CDR2 FQGNSA. The CDR3 is CASSSGTGVSEQYF. The CDR3 coding sequence is TGTGCCAGCAGCTCTGGGACAGGGGTTAGCGAGCAGTACTTC.

The gene calls are TRBV28 and TRBJ2-1; tentatively, D is TRBD1 (6 bases). Per germline, CDR1 MDHEN and CDR2 SYDVKM. The CDR3 loop spans 10 amino acids. Trimming removed 10 bases at V and 10 bases at J, with 11 bases between. The CDR3 DNA reads as TGTGCCACCCGACAGGAGGAGCAGTTCTTC. Translated, it gives CATRQEEQFF. Full variable domain (outside the CDR3, taken from reference TRBV28 and TRBJ2-1): DVKVTQSSRYLVKRTGEKVFLECVQDMDHENMFWYRQDPGLGLRLIYFSYDVKMKEKGDIPEGYSVSREKKERFSLILESASTNQTSMYLCATRQEEQFFGPGTRLTVL.

The chain uses TRBV4-3 and TRBJ2-7; 11 bases align to TRBD2. This CDR3 is built from 15 residues. CDR1 and CDR2 from the germline V gene are LGHNA and YSLEER. J gave up 0 bases and V 2 bases, and 0 bases lay outside the gene matches. The CDR3 spells CASSQTSGSSYEQYF. The CDR3, as DNA: TGCGCCAGCAGCCAAACTAGCGGGAGCTCCTACGAGCAGTACTTC.

The V and J genes are TRBV5-5 and TRBJ2-7, with a possible D match to TRBD2 (6 bases). This CDR3 contains 14 residues. Germline assignment: CDR1 SGHKS and CDR2 YYEKEE (reference sequence). V lost 5 bases to trimming and J lost 3 bases, with 15 bases between them. In DNA, the CDR3 is TGTGCCAGCAGTTACGGAGGGATTGACTACGAGCAGTACTTC. Translated: CASSYGGIDYEQYF.

CDR3 sequence: CASSVRQAEAFF. For the CDR3, the DNA is TGTGCCAGCAGCGTTCGACAGGCTGAAGCTTTCTTT. The chain links TRBV3-1 (or the pseudogene TRBV3-2) to TRBJ1-1, with TRBD1 as a possible D gene (6 bases). The CDR3 covers 12 residues. The germline CDR1 and CDR2 sequences are LGHDT and YNNKEL (reference sequence). The V gene lost 5 bases and the J gene lost 6 bases, with 10 bases spanning the gap.

The V gene is TRBV5-4, the J gene TRBJ2-7; a possible D gene is TRBD2 (6 bases). Looked up from germline, CDR1 is SGHNT and CDR2 is YYREEE (reference sequence). The CDR3 totals 13 residues. Trimming pared 7 bases from V and 4 bases from J, leaving 15 bases between. The CDR3 region is CASANSEGYEQYF. The CDR3 DNA sequence: TGTGCCAGCGCAAACTCGGAGGGGTACGAGCAGTACTTC.

This chain connects TRBV5-1 to TRBJ2-3, with a possible D match to TRBD2 (6 bases). Trimming left V 0 bases short and J 6 bases short, with 17 bases between. Germline assignment: CDR1 SGHRS and CDR2 YFSETQ. The CDR3 runs 16 residues. In nucleotides, the CDR3 is TGCGCCAGCAGCTTGGAAGTAGCGGAGAGTTTCGATACGCAGTATTTT. Translated: CASSLEVAESFDTQYF.

The V gene is TRBV11-2, the J gene TRBJ2-4; 7 bases agree with TRBD1. The V gene end was trimmed by 5 bases and the J gene end by 8 bases; junction bases not matched to a gene: 9. The CDR3 is 14 amino acids. Germline assignment: CDR1 SGHAT and CDR2 FQNNGV. The CDR3 here is CASSPGTDLDIQYF. As DNA, the CDR3 is TGTGCCAGCAGCCCAGGGACAGATCTCGACATTCAGTACTTC.

The chain is built from TRBV19 and TRBJ1-1, with 8 bases fitting TRBD1. After removal of 7 bases from V and 0 bases from J, the junction contained 7 bases not matched to a gene. The germline V gene has CDR1 LNHDA and CDR2 SQIVND (reference sequence). The CDR3 is 15 residues long. CDR3 DNA sequence: TGTGCCAGTAAGGAGTCAGGGGGCATGAACACTGAAGCTTTCTTT. Translating gives CASKESGGMNTEAFF.

J is TRBJ2-1 and V is TRBV19; TRBD2 aligns across 7 bases. The junction had 12 bases not matched to a gene; V was cut back by 7 bases and J by 3 bases. The CDR3 contains 16 residues. CDR1 is LNHDA and CDR2 is SQIVND in the germline V gene (reference sequence). The CDR3 nucleotides are TGTGCCAGTACCAACGGAGCGGGGCTGATCTACAATGAGCAGTTCTTC. Translating it yields CASTNGAGLIYNEQFF.

The chain couples TRBV3-1 (or the pseudogene TRBV3-2) to TRBJ2-7, with TRBD1 identical over 9 bases. With 5 bases clipped from V and 5 bases from J, the junction kept 10 bases outside the gene matches. CDR3 size: 15 residues. CDR1 and CDR2 from the germline V gene are LGHDT and YNNKEL (reference sequence). The CDR3 reads CASSADSGQGNEQYF. DNA for the CDR3: TGTGCCAGCAGCGCAGACTCGGGACAGGGAAACGAGCAGTACTTC.